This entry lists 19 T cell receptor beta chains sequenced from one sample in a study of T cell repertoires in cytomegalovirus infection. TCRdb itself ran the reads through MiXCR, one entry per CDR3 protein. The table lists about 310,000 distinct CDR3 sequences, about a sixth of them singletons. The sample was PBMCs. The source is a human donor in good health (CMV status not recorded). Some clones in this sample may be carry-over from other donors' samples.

CDR3 amino acids: CASRPPGLSYNEQFF. CDR3 coding DNA: TGTGCCAGCAGACCTCCGGGACTCTCCTACAATGAGCAGTTCTTC. The chain carries TRBV11-2 and TRBJ2-1, with a weak D call TRBD2 (6 bases). Trimming stripped 6 bases from V and 0 bases from J, with 12 bases between. CDR3 length equals 15 residues. Germline V gene lookup returns CDR1 SGHAT and CDR2 FQNNGV.

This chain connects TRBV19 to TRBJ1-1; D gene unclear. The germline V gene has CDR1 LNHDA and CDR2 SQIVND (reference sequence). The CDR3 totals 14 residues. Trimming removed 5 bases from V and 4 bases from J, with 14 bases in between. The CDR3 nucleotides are TGTGCCAGTAGTTCGAGCACACCACCCACTGAAGCTTTCTTT. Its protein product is CASSSSTPPTEAFF.

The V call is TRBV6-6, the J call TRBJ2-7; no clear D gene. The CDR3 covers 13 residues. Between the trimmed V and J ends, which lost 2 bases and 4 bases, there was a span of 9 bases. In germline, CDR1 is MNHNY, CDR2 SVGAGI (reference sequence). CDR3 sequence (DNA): TGTGCCAGCAGTTACGGTCTCCAATACGAGCAGTACTTC. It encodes CASSYGLQYEQYF.

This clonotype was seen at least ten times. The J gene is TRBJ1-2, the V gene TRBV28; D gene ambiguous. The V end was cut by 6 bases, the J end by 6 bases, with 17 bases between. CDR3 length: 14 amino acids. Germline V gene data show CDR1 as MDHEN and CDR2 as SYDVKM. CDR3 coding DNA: TGTGCCAGCAGAGTTCCGGCTACCCGGAATGGCTACACCTTC. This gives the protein CASRVPATRNGYTF.

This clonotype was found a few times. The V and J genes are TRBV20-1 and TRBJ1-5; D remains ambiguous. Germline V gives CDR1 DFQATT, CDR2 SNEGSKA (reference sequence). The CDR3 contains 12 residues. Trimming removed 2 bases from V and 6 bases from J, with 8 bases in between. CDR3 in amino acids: CSARQYSQPQHF. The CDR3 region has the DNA TGCAGTGCTAGACAATATTCTCAGCCCCAGCATTTT.

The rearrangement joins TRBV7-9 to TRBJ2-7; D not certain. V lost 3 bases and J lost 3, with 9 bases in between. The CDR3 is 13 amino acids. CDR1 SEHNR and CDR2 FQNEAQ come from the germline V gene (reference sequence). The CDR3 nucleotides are TGTGCCAGCAGCTTCGACACCTACTACGAGCAGTACTTC. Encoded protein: CASSFDTYYEQYF.

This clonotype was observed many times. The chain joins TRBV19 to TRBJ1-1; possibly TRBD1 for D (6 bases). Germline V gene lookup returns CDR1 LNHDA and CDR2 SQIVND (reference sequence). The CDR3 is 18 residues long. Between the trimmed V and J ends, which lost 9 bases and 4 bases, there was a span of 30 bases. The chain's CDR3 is CASKGGGQTKVWSTEAFF. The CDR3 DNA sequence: TGTGCCAGCAAGGGGGGTGGCCAGACGAAGGTTTGGAGCACTGAAGCTTTCTTT.

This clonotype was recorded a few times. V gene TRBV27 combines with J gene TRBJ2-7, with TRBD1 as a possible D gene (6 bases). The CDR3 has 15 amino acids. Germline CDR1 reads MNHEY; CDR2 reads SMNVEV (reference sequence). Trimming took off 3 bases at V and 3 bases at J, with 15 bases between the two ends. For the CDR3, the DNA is TGTGCCAGCAGTTTGTTTCCTGGCAGGGGCTACGAGCAGTACTTC. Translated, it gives CASSLFPGRGYEQYF.

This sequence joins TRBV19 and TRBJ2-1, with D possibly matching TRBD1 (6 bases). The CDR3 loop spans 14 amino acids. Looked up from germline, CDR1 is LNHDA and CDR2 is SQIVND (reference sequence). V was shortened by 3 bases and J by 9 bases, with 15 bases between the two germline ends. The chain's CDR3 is CASSILVGTIEQFF. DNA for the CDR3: TGTGCCAGTAGTATCCTAGTAGGGACAATTGAGCAGTTCTTC. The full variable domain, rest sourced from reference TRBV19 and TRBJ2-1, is DGGITQSPKYLFRKEGQNVTLSCEQNLNHDAMYWYRQDPGQGLRLIYYSQIVNDFQKGDIAEGYSVSREKKESFPLTVTSAQKNPTAFYLCASSILVGTIEQFFGPGTRLTVL.

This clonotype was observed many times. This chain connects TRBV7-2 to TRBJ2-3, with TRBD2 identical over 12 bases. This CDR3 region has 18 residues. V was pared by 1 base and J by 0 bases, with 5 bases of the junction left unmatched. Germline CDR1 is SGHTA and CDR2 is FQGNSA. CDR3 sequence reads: CASSLVASGGASTDTQYF. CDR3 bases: TGTGCCAGCAGCTTAGTGGCTAGCGGGGGGGCCAGCACAGATACGCAGTATTTT.

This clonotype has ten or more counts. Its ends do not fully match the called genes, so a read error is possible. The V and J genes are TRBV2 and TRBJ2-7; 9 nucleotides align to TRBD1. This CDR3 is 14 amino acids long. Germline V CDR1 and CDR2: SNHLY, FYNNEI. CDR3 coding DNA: TGTGCCAGCTTACCCGGACAGGGGTCCTTCGAGCAGTACTTC. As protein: CASLPGQGSFEQYF. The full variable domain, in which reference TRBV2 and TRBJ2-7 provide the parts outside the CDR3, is EPEVTQTPSHQVTQMGQEVILRCVPISNHLYFYWYRQILGQKVEFLVSFYNNEISEKSEIFDDQFSVERPDGSNFTLKIRSTKLEDSAMYFCASLPGQGSFEQYFGPGTRLTVT.

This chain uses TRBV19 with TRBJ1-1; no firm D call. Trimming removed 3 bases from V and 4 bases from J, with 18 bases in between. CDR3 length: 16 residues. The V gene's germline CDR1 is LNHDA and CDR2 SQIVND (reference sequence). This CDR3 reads CASSISERRGGTEAFF. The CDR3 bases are TGTGCCAGTAGTATTTCGGAACGAAGAGGCGGCACTGAAGCTTTCTTT.

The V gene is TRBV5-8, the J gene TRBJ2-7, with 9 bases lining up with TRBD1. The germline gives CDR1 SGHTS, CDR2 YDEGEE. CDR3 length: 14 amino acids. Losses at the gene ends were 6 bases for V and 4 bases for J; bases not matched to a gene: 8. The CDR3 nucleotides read TGTGCCAGCAACTCGGGACAGGGCGGGTACGAGCAGTACTTC. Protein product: CASNSGQGGYEQYF. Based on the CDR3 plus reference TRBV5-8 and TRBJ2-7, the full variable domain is EAGVTQSPTHLIKTRGQQATLRCSPISGHTSVYWYQQALGLGLQFLLWYDEGEERNRGNFPPRFSGRQFPNYSSELNVNALELEDSALYLCASNSGQGGYEQYFGPGTRLTVT.

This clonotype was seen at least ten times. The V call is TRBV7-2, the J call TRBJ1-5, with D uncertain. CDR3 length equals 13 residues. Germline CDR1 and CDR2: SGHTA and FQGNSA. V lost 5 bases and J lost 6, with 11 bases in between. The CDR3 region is CASSPGRAQPQHF. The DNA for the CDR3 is TGTGCCAGCAGCCCGGGAAGGGCTCAGCCCCAGCATTTT.

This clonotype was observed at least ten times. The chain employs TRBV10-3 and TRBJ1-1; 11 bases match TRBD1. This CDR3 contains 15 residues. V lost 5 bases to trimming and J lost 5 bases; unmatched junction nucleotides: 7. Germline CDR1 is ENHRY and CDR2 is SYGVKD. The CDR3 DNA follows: TGTGCCATCAGTCGGACAGGGGGCGGTGAAACTGAAGCTTTCTTT. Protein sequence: CAISRTGGGETEAFF.

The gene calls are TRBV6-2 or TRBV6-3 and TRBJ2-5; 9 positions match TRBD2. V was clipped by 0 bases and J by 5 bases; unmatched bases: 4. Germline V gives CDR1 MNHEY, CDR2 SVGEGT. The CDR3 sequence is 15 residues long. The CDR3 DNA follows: TGTGCCAGCAGTTACTCAGCGGGGGGATTGGAGACCCAGTACTTC. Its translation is CASSYSAGGLETQYF.

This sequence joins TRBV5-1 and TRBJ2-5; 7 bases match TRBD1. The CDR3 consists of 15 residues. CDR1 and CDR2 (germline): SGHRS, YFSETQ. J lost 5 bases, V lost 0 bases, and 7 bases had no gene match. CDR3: CASSLAPGGQETQYF. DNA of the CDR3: TGCGCCAGCAGCTTGGCTCCAGGGGGTCAGGAGACCCAGTACTTC.

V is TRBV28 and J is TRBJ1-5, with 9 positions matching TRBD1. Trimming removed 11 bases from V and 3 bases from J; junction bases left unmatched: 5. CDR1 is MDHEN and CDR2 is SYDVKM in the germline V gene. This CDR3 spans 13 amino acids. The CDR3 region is CAGGTGNNQPQHF. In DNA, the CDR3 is TGTGCCGGAGGGACAGGGAACAATCAGCCCCAGCATTTT. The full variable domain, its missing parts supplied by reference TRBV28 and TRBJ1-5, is DVKVTQSSRYLVKRTGEKVFLECVQDMDHENMFWYRQDPGLGLRLIYFSYDVKMKEKGDIPEGYSVSREKKERFSLILESASTNQTSMYLCAGGTGNNQPQHFGDGTRLSIL.

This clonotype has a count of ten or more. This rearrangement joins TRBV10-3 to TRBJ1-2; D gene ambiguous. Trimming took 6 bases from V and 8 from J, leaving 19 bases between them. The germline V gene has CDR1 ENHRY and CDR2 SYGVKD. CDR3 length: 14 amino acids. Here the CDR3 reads CAIRAQQSPGGYTF. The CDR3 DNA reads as TGTGCCATCAGGGCCCAACAGAGCCCAGGAGGCTACACCTTC.